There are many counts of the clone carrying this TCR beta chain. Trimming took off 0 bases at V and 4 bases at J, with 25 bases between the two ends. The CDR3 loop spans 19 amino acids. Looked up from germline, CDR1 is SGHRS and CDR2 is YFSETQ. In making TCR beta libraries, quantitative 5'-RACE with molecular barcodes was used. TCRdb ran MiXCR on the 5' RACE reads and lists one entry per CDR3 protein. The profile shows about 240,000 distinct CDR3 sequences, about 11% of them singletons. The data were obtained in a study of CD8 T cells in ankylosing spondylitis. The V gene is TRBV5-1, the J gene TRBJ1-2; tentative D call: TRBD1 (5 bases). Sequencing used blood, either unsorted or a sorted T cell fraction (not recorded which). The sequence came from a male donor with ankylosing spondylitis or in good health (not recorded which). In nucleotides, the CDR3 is TGCGCCAGCAGCTTGGCCCAGGGTGCGTCGGTTCTTACGGCCTATGGCTACACCTTC. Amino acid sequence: CASSLAQGASVLTAYGYTF.